These 14 T cell receptor beta chains were all obtained from the same sample, sequenced in a study of CD8 T cells in ankylosing spondylitis (dated by TCRdb to the late 2010s). Preparation of the library involved 5' RACE. Sequencing relied on an Illumina HiSeq 2500. The raw public data were reprocessed by TCRdb itself: fastp quality trimming at Q25, MiXCR clonotype calling, in-frame beta chains only. Rows matching on CDR3 protein sequence are summarized as one entry with the most common DNA and genes. This sample lists roughly 470,000 distinct CDR3 sequences; roughly 26% were detected once. About 1% of the sample comes from the top ten. Summary of the overall study and its limitations: Blood from ankylosing spondylitis patients appeared to be characterized by a TCR beta motif made up of several highly homologous amino acid variants.

Their recognized antigens are unknown. Sequencing input: blood, either unsorted or a sorted T cell fraction (not recorded which). These receptor sequences come from a male donor with ankylosing spondylitis.

V is TRBV7-9 and J is TRBJ1-3; TRBD1 is a possible D gene (6 bases). The CDR3 has 17 amino acids. In germline, CDR1 is SEHNR, CDR2 FQNEAQ (reference sequence). V was cut by 5 bases and J by 2 bases, with 19 bases left in between. CDR3 protein: CASSRRQAISTGNTIYF. The CDR3 bases are TGTGCCAGCAGCCGACGACAGGCGATCTCAACTGGAAACACCATATATTTT.

V usage is TRBV5-1 and J usage is TRBJ2-3, with TRBD2 matching 10 bases. CDR1 is SGHRS and CDR2 is YFSETQ in the germline V gene. V lost 1 base and J lost 5; bases outside the gene matches: 4. There are 15 residues in the CDR3. CDR3 DNA sequence: TGCGCCAGCAGCTTGACTAGCGGGGCACTAGATACGCAGTATTTT. It translates to CASSLTSGALDTQYF.

This clonotype was counted only a few times. V and J are TRBV12-3 or TRBV12-4 and TRBJ1-5, with TRBD1 matching over 9 bases. This CDR3 has 16 amino acids. V trimming: 0 bases; J trimming: 5 bases; junction bases outside the gene matches: 5. The CDR3 region has the DNA TGTGCCAGCAGTTTAGCCGACAGGGGGGAGTATCAGCCCCAGCATTTT. Protein: CASSLADRGEYQPQHF.

This clonotype showed up many times. The V gene is TRBV12-3 or TRBV12-4, the J gene TRBJ2-1, with 8 bases aligning to TRBD1. V lost 2 bases, J lost 8 bases, and 8 bases stayed unmatched. The CDR3 extends over 15 amino acids. The CDR3 loop reads CASSLYRTGYDEQFF. CDR3 DNA sequence: TGTGCCAGCAGTTTATATAGGACAGGGTATGATGAGCAGTTCTTC.

This clonotype was picked up a small number of times. The chain uses TRBV10-3 and TRBJ1-3; D gene ambiguous. CDR1 and CDR2 from the germline V gene are ENHRY and SYGVKD. Trimming cost V 3 bases and J 0 bases, with 3 bases left between them. The length of the CDR3 is 13 residues. CDR3 loop: CAISDNSGNTIYF. CDR3 DNA: TGTGCCATCAGTGACAACTCTGGAAACACCATATATTTT.

The chain links TRBV20-1 to TRBJ2-1; D is perhaps TRBD1 or TRBD2 (5 bases each). The ends were cut back, 5 bases at V and 12 bases at J, with 23 bases in the middle. CDR3 length equals 14 residues. Germline V CDR1 and CDR2: DFQATT, SNEGSKA (reference sequence). The CDR3 DNA follows: TGCAGTGCTTCTACCGGGACCCAAGAACCGGGGCAGTTCTTC. This translates into CSASTGTQEPGQFF.

This rearrangement joins TRBV7-9 to TRBJ2-1, with D possibly being TRBD2 (6 bases). Trimming pared 3 bases from V and 5 bases from J, leaving 14 bases between. The CDR3 length is 15 residues. Germline CDR1 SEHNR, CDR2 FQNEAQ (reference sequence). CDR3 in DNA: TGTGCCAGCAGCTTCGGGCGGGGTTGGGACAATGAGCAGTTCTTC. As protein: CASSFGRGWDNEQFF.

This clonotype was picked up a small number of times. The chain combines TRBV14 with TRBJ1-2; no clear D. CDR1 SGHDN and CDR2 FVKESK come from the germline V gene. The V end lost 1 base, the J end lost 8 bases, and 17 bases lay between the germline ends. The CDR3 loop spans 15 amino acids. CDR3 nucleotides: TGTGCCAGCAGCCAAGGACTTCGAGGGCTGGGAGGCTACACCTTC. This sequence encodes CASSQGLRGLGGYTF.

V usage is TRBV5-1 and J usage is TRBJ2-3; 10 nucleotides align to TRBD1. Germline values: CDR1 SGHRS, CDR2 YFSETQ. V shed 7 bases, J shed 5 bases, and the junction held 7 bases outside the gene matches. The CDR3 loop spans 14 amino acids. The CDR3: CASAGQGLEDTQYF. The CDR3 DNA sequence: TGCGCCAGCGCGGGACAGGGGTTAGAAGATACGCAGTATTTT.

The genes are TRBV3-1 and TRBJ2-2, with no clear D. The CDR3 is 15 amino acids. Germline CDR1 reads LGHDT; CDR2 reads YNNKEL (reference sequence). Trimming removed 1 base from V and 6 bases from J, with 12 bases in between. This CDR3 reads CASSQVDRLAGELFF. The CDR3 DNA sequence: TGTGCCAGCAGCCAAGTGGACCGGTTGGCCGGGGAGCTGTTTTTT.

The chain joins TRBV6-1 to TRBJ2-5; 14 bases map to TRBD2. Per the germline V gene, CDR1 is MNHNS and CDR2 is SASEGT. This CDR3 spans 16 amino acids. The V and J ends lost 6 bases and 5 bases, in that order; junction bases with no gene match: 8. The CDR3 DNA is TGTGCCAGCAGAACGACTAGCGGGAGGGCCCTGGAGACCCAGTACTTC. It codes for CASRTTSGRALETQYF.

Many counts were recorded for this clonotype. The V gene is TRBV24-1, the J gene TRBJ2-1; the D gene is possibly TRBD2 (5 bases). V gave up 4 bases and J gave up 2 bases, with 14 bases separating them. CDR1 is KGHDR and CDR2 is SFDVKD in the germline V gene. The CDR3 has 16 amino acids. CDR3 loop: CATSDPARTAYNEQFF. CDR3 nucleotides: TGTGCCACCAGTGACCCCGCTCGGACTGCCTACAATGAGCAGTTCTTC.

This clonotype was counted at least ten times. The chain employs TRBV20-1 and TRBJ2-2; 7 bases are a match to TRBD1. Trimming removed 0 bases from V and 6 bases from J; junction bases left unmatched: 10. Germline V lookup: CDR1 DFQATT, CDR2 SNEGSKA (reference sequence). This CDR3 has 16 residues. The CDR3 protein is CSARDLKTGTAGELFF. As DNA, the CDR3 is TGCAGTGCTAGAGATCTGAAGACAGGGACCGCCGGGGAGCTGTTTTTT.

A few counts support this clonotype. This sequence joins TRBV12-3 or TRBV12-4 and TRBJ1-5, with 9 nucleotides matching TRBD1. J was trimmed by 11 bases and V by 1 base; bases with no gene match: 6. The CDR3 is made up of 14 amino acids. CDR3: CASSLGTGASTQHF. The CDR3 nucleotides are TGTGCCAGCAGTTTAGGGACAGGGGCGTCGACCCAGCATTTT.